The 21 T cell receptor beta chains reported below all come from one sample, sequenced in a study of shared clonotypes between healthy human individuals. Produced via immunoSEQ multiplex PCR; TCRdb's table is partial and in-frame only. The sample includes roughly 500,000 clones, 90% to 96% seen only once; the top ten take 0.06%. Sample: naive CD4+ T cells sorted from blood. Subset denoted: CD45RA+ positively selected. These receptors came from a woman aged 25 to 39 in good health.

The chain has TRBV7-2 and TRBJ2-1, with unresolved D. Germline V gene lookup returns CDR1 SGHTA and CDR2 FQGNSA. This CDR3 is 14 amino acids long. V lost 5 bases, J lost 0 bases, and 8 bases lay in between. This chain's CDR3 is CASSTQSSYNEQFF. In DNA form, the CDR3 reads TGTGCCAGCAGCACCCAGAGCTCCTACAATGAGCAGTTCTTC.

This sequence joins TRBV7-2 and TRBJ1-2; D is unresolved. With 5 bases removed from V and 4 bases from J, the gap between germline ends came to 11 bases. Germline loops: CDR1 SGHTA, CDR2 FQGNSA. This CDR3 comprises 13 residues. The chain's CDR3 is CASSVGPPYGYTF. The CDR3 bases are TGTGCCAGCAGCGTCGGACCGCCCTATGGCTACACCTTC.

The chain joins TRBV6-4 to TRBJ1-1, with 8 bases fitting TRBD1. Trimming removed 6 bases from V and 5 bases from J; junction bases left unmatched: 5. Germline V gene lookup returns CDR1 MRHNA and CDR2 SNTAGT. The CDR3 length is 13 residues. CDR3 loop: CASRDREGTEAFF. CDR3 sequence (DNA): TGTGCCAGCAGGGACAGGGAGGGAACTGAAGCTTTCTTT.

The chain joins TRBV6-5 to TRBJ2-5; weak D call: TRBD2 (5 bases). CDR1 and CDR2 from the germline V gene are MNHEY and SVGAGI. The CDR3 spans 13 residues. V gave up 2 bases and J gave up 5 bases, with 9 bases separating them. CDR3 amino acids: CASSYRGGETQYF. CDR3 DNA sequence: TGTGCCAGCAGTTACCGGGGTGGGGAGACCCAGTACTTC.

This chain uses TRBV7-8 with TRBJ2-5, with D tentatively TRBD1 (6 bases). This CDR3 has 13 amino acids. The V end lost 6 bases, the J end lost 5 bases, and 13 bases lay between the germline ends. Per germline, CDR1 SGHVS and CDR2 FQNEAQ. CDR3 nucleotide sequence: TGTGCCAGCAGACCTCAGGGGTCGGAGACCCAGTACTTC. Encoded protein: CASRPQGSETQYF.

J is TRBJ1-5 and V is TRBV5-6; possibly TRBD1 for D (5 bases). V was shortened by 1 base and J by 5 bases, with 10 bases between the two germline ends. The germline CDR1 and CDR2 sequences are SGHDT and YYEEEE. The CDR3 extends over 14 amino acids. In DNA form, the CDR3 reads TGTGCCAGCAGCTTGTTTGGGGGGGATCAGCCCCAGCATTTT. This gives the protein CASSLFGGDQPQHF.

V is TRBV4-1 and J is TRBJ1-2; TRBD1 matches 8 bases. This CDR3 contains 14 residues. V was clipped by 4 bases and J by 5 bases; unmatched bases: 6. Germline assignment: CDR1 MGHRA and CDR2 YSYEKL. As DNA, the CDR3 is TGCGCCAGCAGCCTTCCGGGACAGGCGTATGGCTACACCTTC. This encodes CASSLPGQAYGYTF.

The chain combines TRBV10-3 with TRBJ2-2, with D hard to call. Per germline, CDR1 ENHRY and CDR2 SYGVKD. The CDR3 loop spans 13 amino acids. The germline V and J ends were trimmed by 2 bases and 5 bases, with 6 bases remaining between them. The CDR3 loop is CAISENLTGELFF. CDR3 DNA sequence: TGTGCCATCAGTGAGAACCTAACCGGGGAGCTGTTTTTT.

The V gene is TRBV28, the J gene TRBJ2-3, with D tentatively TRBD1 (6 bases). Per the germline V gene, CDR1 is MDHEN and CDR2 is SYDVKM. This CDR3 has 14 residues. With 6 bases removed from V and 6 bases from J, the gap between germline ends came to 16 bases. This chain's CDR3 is CASRNTGKGDTQYF. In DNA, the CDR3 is TGTGCCAGCAGAAATACAGGGAAAGGGGATACGCAGTATTTT. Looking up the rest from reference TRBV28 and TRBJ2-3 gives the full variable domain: DVKVTQSSRYLVKRTGEKVFLECVQDMDHENMFWYRQDPGLGLRLIYFSYDVKMKEKGDIPEGYSVSREKKERFSLILESASTNQTSMYLCASRNTGKGDTQYFGPGTRLTVL.

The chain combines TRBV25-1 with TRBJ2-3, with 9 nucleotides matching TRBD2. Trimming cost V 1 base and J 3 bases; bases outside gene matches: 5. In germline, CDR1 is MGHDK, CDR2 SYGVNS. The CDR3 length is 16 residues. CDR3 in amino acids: CASSEWVTSGTDTQYF. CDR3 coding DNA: TGTGCCAGCAGTGAATGGGTAACTAGCGGGACAGATACGCAGTATTTT.

CDR3 sequence reads: CASSPRLAGAYEQYF. The CDR3 DNA reads as TGTGCCAGCAGCCCGCGACTAGCGGGAGCCTACGAGCAGTACTTC. The gene calls are TRBV7-9 and TRBJ2-7; 12 bases are a match to TRBD2. The CDR3 consists of 15 residues. The germline gives CDR1 SEHNR, CDR2 FQNEAQ (reference sequence). V gave up 5 bases and J gave up 2 bases; unmatched junction bases: 4.

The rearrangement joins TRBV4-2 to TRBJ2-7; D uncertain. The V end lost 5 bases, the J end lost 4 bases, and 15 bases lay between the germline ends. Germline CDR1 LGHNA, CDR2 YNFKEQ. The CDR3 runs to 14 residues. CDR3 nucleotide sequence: TGTGCCAGCAGCTTGGATAGGGATAGGTACGAGCAGTACTTC. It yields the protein CASSLDRDRYEQYF.

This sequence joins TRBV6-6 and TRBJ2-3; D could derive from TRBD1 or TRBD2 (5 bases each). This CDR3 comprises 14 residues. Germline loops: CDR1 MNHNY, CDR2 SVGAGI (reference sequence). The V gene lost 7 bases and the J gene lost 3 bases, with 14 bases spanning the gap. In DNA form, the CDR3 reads TGTGCCAGCACCTTCGGGACGGTAACAGATACGCAGTATTTT. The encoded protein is CASTFGTVTDTQYF.

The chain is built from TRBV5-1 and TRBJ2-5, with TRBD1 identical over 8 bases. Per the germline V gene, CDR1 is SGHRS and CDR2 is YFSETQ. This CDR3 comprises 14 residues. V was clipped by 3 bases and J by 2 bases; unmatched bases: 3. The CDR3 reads CASSSTGVQETQYF. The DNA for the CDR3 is TGCGCCAGCAGCTCGACAGGGGTTCAAGAGACCCAGTACTTC.

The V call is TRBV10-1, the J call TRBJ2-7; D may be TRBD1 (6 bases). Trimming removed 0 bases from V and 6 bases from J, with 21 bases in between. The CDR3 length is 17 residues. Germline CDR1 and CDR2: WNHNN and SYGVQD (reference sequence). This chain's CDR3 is CASSESIGGQGRSEQYF. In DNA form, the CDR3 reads TGCGCCAGCAGTGAGTCGATTGGTGGGCAGGGGCGTAGCGAGCAGTACTTC.

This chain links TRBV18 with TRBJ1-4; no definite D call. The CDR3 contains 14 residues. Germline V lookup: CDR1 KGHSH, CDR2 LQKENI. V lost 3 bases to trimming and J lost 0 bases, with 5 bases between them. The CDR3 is CASSPITTNEKLFF. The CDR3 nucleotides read TGTGCCAGCTCACCTATTACAACTAATGAAAAACTGTTTTTT.

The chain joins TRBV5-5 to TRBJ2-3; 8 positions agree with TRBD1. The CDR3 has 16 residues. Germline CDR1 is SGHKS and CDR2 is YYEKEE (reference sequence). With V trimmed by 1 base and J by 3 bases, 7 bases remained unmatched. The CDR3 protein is CASSLIGQGGTDTQYF. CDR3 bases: TGTGCCAGCAGCTTGATAGGACAGGGAGGAACAGATACGCAGTATTTT.

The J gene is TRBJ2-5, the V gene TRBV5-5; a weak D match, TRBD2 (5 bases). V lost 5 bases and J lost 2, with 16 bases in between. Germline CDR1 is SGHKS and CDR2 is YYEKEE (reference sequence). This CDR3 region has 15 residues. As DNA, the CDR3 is TGTGCCAGCAGTCCTGGGAGCACCGGGCAAGAGACCCAGTACTTC. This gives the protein CASSPGSTGQETQYF.

As DNA, the CDR3 is TGCGCCAGCAGCTTCAATCTTATAGACAGGGCCAACTTACTCTACAATGAGCAGTTCTTC. Residues: CASSFNLIDRANLLYNEQFF. The rearrangement uses TRBV5-1 and TRBJ2-1; TRBD1 matches at 7 bases. The CDR3 contains 20 residues. Germline V gives CDR1 SGHRS, CDR2 YFSETQ. V shed 2 bases and J 3 bases; nucleotides not matched to a gene: 20.

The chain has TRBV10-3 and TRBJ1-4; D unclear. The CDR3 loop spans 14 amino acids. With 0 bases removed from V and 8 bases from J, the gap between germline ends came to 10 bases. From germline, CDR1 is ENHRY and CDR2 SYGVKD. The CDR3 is CAISESPQEEKLFF. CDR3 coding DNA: TGTGCCATCAGTGAGTCGCCCCAGGAGGAAAAACTGTTTTTT.

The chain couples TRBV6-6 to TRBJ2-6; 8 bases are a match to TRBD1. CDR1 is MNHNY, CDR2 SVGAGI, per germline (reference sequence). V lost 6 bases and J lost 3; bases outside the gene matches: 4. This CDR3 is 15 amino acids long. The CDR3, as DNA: TGTGCCAGCAGACCCAGGGGGCGTGGGGCCAACGTCCTGACTTTC. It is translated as CASRPRGRGANVLTF.